The next 14 T cell receptor beta chains were all read from a single sample in a study of blood T cell repertoires in COVID-19. Libraries were prepared by immunoSEQ multiplex PCR; TCRdb keeps only in-frame clonotypes and omits some of them. Counted here are around 100,000 clones, 80% to 85% occurring once; the ten biggest clones make up just under 2%. The sample consisted of peripheral blood. The origin of the receptors is an older man with active or convalescent COVID-19.

The rearrangement links TRBV7-8 to TRBJ2-5; D is possibly TRBD2 (5 bases). Deletions cut 2 bases from V and 5 bases from J, with 15 bases between. The CDR3 has 15 residues. In germline, CDR1 is SGHVS, CDR2 FQNEAQ. This chain's CDR3 is CASSLMWGSGETQYF. The CDR3 DNA reads TGTGCCAGCAGCTTAATGTGGGGATCGGGGGAGACCCAGTACTTC.

This chain connects TRBV11-2 to TRBJ2-6; 11 positions agree with TRBD2. This CDR3 region has 18 residues. Germline V gene data show CDR1 as SGHAT and CDR2 as FQNNGV. Unmatched junction bases numbered 6, after V lost 5 bases and J lost 0 bases. CDR3 amino acids: CASSANSGGASGANVLTF. Here the CDR3 DNA reads TGTGCCAGCAGCGCCAATAGCGGGGGGGCCTCTGGGGCCAACGTCCTGACTTTC.

The chain combines TRBV12-3 or TRBV12-4 with TRBJ1-1; the D gene is possibly TRBD1 (6 bases). The CDR3 runs 13 residues. Trimming left V 6 bases short and J 1 base short, with 9 bases between. CDR3 DNA: TGTGCCAGCAGCCGGACAGAGAACACTGAAGCTTTCTTT. The encoded protein is CASSRTENTEAFF.

The chain recombines TRBV5-4 with TRBJ2-7; 7 positions agree with TRBD1. Per the germline V gene, CDR1 is SGHNT and CDR2 is YYREEE (reference sequence). V shed 2 bases, J shed 0 bases, and the junction held 5 bases outside the gene matches. This CDR3 spans 15 amino acids. Here the CDR3 DNA reads TGTGCCAGCAGCTTAGGACAGGTCTCCTCCTACGAGCAGTACTTC. Protein product: CASSLGQVSSYEQYF. Drawing the rest from reference TRBV5-4 and TRBJ2-7, the complete variable domain is ETGVTQSPTHLIKTRGQQVTLRCSSQSGHNTVSWYQQALGQGPQFIFQYYREEENGRGNFPPRFSGLQFPNYSSELNVNALELDDSALYLCASSLGQVSSYEQYFGPGTRLTVT.

J is TRBJ2-3 and V is TRBV7-2, with 8 bases identical to TRBD2. The V gene's germline CDR1 is SGHTA and CDR2 FQGNSA. There are 15 residues in the CDR3. Trimming removed 1 base from V and 2 bases from J; junction bases left unmatched: 2. The CDR3 sequence: CASSLDGGATDTQYF. For the CDR3, the DNA is TGTGCCAGCAGCTTAGACGGGGGGGCCACAGATACGCAGTATTTT.

The J gene is TRBJ2-7, the V gene TRBV3-1 (or the pseudogene TRBV3-2), with 8 bases lining up with TRBD2. V trimming: 4 bases; J trimming: 2 bases; junction bases outside the gene matches: 19. Germline CDR1 LGHDT, CDR2 YNNKEL (reference sequence). This CDR3 is built from 19 residues. CDR3 coding DNA: TGTGCCAGCAGCCCCGGCCCCCTAAATGCAGCGGGGGACGCCTACGAGCAGTACTTC. It codes for CASSPGPLNAAGDAYEQYF.

The chain uses TRBV6-2 or TRBV6-3 and TRBJ1-2, with 9 bases aligning to TRBD1. V lost 5 bases, J lost 3 bases, and 10 bases stayed unmatched. The CDR3 consists of 16 residues. CDR1 and CDR2 (germline): MNHEY, SVGEGT. CDR3 in DNA: TGTGCCAGCAGTGATGTTGAGGGACAGGGACACTATGGCTACACCTTC. Translation gives CASSDVEGQGHYGYTF.

This clone was observed a few times. The rearrangement joins TRBV7-9 to TRBJ1-2, with 7 bases that match TRBD1. CDR3 size: 14 residues. The V gene's germline CDR1 is SEHNR and CDR2 FQNEAQ (reference sequence). The V gene end was trimmed by 7 bases and the J gene end by 4 bases; junction bases not matched to a gene: 9. The CDR3 protein is CASTSTGESYGYTF. The CDR3 DNA follows: TGTGCCAGCACCAGCACAGGGGAGAGCTATGGCTACACCTTC.

CDR3 nucleotides: TGTGCCAGCAGCTTGGAGAGAGCCTATGGCTACACCTTC. Protein sequence: CASSLERAYGYTF. The chain is built from TRBV5-4 and TRBJ1-2; D is ambiguous. V dropped 0 bases and J dropped 4 bases, with 7 bases sitting between them. The germline CDR1 and CDR2 sequences are SGHNT and YYREEE (reference sequence). The CDR3 contains 13 residues. Full variable domain (rest looked up from reference TRBV5-4 and TRBJ1-2): ETGVTQSPTHLIKTRGQQVTLRCSSQSGHNTVSWYQQALGQGPQFIFQYYREEENGRGNFPPRFSGLQFPNYSSELNVNALELDDSALYLCASSLERAYGYTFGSGTRLTVV.

The chain joins TRBV19 to TRBJ1-1, with D unclear. This CDR3 is 16 amino acids long. In germline, CDR1 is LNHDA, CDR2 SQIVND (reference sequence). V lost 1 base and J 1 base, leaving 13 bases between the germline ends. CDR3 protein: CASSIVEERWNTEAFF. In DNA form, the CDR3 reads TGTGCCAGTAGTATAGTAGAAGAGCGCTGGAACACTGAAGCTTTCTTT.

The genes are TRBV18 and TRBJ1-5, with 8 positions matching TRBD1. This CDR3 is built from 15 residues. Trimming at V came to 3 bases and at J to 6 bases, leaving 7 bases not matched to a gene. From germline, CDR1 is KGHSH and CDR2 LQKENI. CDR3 nucleotides: TGTGCCAGCTCACCCTGGACAGGGATGGGTCAGCCCCAGCATTTT. Translating gives CASSPWTGMGQPQHF.

The chain is built from TRBV7-9 and TRBJ2-1, with D perhaps TRBD2 (5 bases). The CDR3 is made up of 13 amino acids. The V gene lost 5 bases and the J gene lost 2 bases, with 7 bases spanning the gap. Per the germline V gene, CDR1 is SEHNR and CDR2 is FQNEAQ (reference sequence). DNA of the CDR3: TGTGCCAGCAGCCCCGGGACCTACAATGAGCAGTTCTTC. Translating gives CASSPGTYNEQFF.

V is TRBV28 and J is TRBJ2-7; 8 bases fit TRBD1. The CDR3 totals 15 residues. V was clipped by 7 bases and J by 3 bases; unmatched bases: 11. Germline V gene sequence: CDR1 MDHEN, CDR2 SYDVKM. The CDR3 DNA is TGTGCCAGCACCCCCGGGACAGGATTTTTCTACGAGCAGTACTTC. Translating it yields CASTPGTGFFYEQYF.

This clone was detected only a few times. The CDR3 DNA reads as TGTGCCAGCAGGGGGCGCCACGAGCAGTACTTC. Residues: CASRGRHEQYF. This chain links TRBV25-1 with TRBJ2-7, with a weak D call TRBD1 (5 bases). Trimming removed 6 bases at V and 5 bases at J, with 8 bases between. Germline V gene data show CDR1 as MGHDK and CDR2 as SYGVNS. The CDR3 contains 11 residues.